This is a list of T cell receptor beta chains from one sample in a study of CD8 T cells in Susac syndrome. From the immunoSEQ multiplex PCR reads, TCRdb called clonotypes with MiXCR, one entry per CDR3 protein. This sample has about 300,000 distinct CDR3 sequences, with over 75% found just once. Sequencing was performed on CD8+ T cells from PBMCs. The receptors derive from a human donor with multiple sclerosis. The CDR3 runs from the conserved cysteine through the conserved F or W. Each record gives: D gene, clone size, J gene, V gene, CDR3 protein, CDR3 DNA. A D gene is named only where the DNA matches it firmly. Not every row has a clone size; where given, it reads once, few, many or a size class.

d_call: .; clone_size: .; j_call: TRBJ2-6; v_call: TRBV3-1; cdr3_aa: CASIGAANVLTF; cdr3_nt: TGTGCCAGCATAGGGGCAGCCAACGTCCTGACTTTC
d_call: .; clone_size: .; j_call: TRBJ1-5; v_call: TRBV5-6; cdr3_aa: CASSLAGGGDQPQHF; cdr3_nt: TGTGCCAGCAGCTTGGCCGGGGGAGGGGATCAGCCCCAGCATTTT
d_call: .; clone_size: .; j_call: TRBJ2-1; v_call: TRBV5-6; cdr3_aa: CASSSPGSYNEQFF; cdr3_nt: TGTGCCAGCAGCTCTCCGGGGTCCTACAATGAGCAGTTCTTC
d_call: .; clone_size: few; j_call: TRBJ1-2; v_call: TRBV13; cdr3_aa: CASSLVSDPYGYTF; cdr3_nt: TGTGCCAGCAGCTTAGTTTCCGACCCCTATGGCTACACCTTC
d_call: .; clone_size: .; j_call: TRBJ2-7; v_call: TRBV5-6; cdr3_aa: CASSRLLGTSYEQYF; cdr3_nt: TGTGCCAGCAGCAGACTGCTCGGGACAAGCTACGAGCAGTACTTC
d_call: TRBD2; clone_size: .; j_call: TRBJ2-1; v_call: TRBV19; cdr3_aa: CASSIPTSGSYNEQFF; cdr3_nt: TGTGCCAGTAGTATACCGACTAGCGGGAGCTACAATGAGCAGTTCTTC
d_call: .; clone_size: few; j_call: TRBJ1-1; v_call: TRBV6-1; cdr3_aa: CASSRNLNTEAFF; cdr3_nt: TGTGCCAGCAGCCGAAACCTGAACACTGAAGCTTTCTTT
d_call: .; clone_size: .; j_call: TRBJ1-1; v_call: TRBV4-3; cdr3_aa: CASTAYGNTEAFF; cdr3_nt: TGCGCCAGCACGGCGTATGGGAACACTGAAGCTTTCTTT
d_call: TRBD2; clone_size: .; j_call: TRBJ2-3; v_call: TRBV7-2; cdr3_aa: CASSSVELAGSTQYF; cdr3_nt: TGTGCCAGCAGCTCCGTCGAGCTAGCGGGAAGTACGCAGTATTTT
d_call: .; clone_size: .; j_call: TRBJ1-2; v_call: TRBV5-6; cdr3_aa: CASSFGDNYGYTF; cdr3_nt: TGTGCCAGCAGCTTCGGAGACAACTATGGCTACACCTTC
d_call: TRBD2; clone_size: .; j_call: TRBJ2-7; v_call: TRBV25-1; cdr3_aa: CASSGGGALNEQYF; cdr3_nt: TGTGCCAGCAGTGGCGGGGGGGCTTTGAACGAGCAGTACTTC
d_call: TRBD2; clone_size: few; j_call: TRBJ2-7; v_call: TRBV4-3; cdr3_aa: CASSQDKASGLYEQYF; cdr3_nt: TGCGCCAGCAGCCAAGATAAGGCTAGCGGTCTCTACGAGCAGTACTTC
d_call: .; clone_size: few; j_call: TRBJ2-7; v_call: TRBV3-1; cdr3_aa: CASSHASDRYEQYF; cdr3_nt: TGTGCCAGCAGCCACGCATCCGACCGGTACGAGCAGTACTTC
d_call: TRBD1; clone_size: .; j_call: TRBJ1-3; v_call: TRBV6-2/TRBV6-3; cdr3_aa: CASSRDRNTIYF; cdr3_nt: TGTGCCAGCAGTCGGGACAGGAACACCATATATTTT
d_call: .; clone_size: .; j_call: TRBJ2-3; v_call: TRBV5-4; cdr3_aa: CASSPDVGLNTDTQYF; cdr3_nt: TGTGCCAGCAGCCCGGATGTCGGGCTTAACACAGATACGCAGTATTTT
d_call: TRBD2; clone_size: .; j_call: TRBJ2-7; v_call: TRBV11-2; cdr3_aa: CASSPSAAGGHYEQYF; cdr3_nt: TGTGCCAGCAGCCCTAGCGCGGCGGGAGGGCATTACGAGCAGTACTTC
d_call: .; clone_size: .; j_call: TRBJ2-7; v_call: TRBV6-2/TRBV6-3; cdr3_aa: CASSYSSRNYEQYF; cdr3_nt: TGTGCCAGCAGTTACTCGTCGAGGAACTACGAGCAGTACTTC
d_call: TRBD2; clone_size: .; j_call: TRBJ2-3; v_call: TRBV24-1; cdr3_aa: CATSATSGRAWDTQYF; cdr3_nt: TGTGCCACCAGTGCGACTAGCGGGAGGGCCTGGGATACGCAGTATTTT
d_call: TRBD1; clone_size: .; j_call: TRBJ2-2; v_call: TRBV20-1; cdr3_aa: CSARTGTGGYTGELFF; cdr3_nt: TGCAGTGCTAGGACCGGGACAGGGGGCTACACCGGGGAGCTGTTTTTT
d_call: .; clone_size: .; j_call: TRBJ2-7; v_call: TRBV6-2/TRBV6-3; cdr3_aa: CASSYSIEAGQYEQYF; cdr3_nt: TGTGCCAGCAGTTACTCGATCGAGGCAGGACAGTACGAGCAGTACTTC
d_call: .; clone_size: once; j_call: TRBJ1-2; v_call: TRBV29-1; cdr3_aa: CSVASSGTNYGYTF; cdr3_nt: TGCAGCGTTGCCTCCTCGGGGACTAACTATGGCTACACCTTC
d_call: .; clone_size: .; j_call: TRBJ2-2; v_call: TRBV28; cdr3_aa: CASSWPKPRELFF; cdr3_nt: TGTGCCAGCAGTTGGCCCAAACCCAGGGAGCTGTTTTTT
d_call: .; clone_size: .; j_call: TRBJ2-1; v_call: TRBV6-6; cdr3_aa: CASIWENEQFF; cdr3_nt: TGTGCCAGCATATGGGAAAATGAGCAGTTCTTC
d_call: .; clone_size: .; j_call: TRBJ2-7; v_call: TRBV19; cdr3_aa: CASSIYPSGGSSYEQYF; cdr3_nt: TGTGCCAGTAGTATTTACCCCAGCGGAGGAAGCTCCTACGAGCAGTACTTC
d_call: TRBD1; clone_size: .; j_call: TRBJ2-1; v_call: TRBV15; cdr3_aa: CATGTGRQFF; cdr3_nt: TGTGCCACAGGGACAGGGCGGCAGTTCTTC
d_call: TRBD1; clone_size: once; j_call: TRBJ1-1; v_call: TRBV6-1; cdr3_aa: CASSAKGPGGLNTEAFF; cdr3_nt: TGTGCCAGCAGTGCAAAGGGGCCAGGGGGCTTGAACACTGAAGCTTTCTTT
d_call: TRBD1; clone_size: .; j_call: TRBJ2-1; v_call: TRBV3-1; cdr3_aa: CASSQELARDREGDEQFF; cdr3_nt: TGTGCCAGCAGCCAAGAACTCGCCCGGGACAGGGAAGGGGATGAGCAGTTCTTC